The 26 T cell receptor beta chains presented below share a single source sample, sequenced in a study of identifying expanded T cells in peripheral blood. Assay: immunoSEQ multiplex PCR; the TCRdb copy retains only in-frame clones and omits some. The repertoire holds about 120,000 clones, with more than 75% as singletons. The material sequenced was blood. Receptors were obtained from a person aged 18 to 75 in good health.

The chain uses TRBV2 and TRBJ1-6, with a possible D match to TRBD1 (6 bases). Trimming stripped 5 bases from V and 9 bases from J, with 23 bases between. CDR1 and CDR2 (germline): SNHLY, FYNNEI. The CDR3 is made up of 17 amino acids. The CDR3, as DNA: TGTGCCAGCAGTCTCCGAAGCGGGACAACCCTGACTTCACCCCTCCACTTT. Its translation is CASSLRSGTTLTSPLHF. Full variable domain (rest looked up from reference TRBV2 and TRBJ1-6): EPEVTQTPSHQVTQMGQEVILRCVPISNHLYFYWYRQILGQKVEFLVSFYNNEISEKSEIFDDQFSVERPDGSNFTLKIRSTKLEDSAMYFCASSLRSGTTLTSPLHFGNGTRLTVT.

J is TRBJ2-1 and V is TRBV29-1; TRBD1 matches 8 bases. The V and J ends lost 1 base and 0 bases, in that order; junction bases with no gene match: 8. CDR1 is SQVTM, CDR2 ANQGSEA, per germline. This CDR3 is 17 amino acids long. CDR3 sequence: CSVEADREPSSYNEQFF. DNA of the CDR3: TGCAGCGTTGAAGCGGACAGGGAACCTAGCTCCTACAATGAGCAGTTCTTC.

This rearrangement joins TRBV4-3 to TRBJ2-4, with D perhaps TRBD2 (5 bases). Per germline, CDR1 LGHNA and CDR2 YSLEER. The CDR3 extends over 16 amino acids. V lost 0 bases to trimming and J lost 5 bases, with 14 bases between them. In nucleotides, the CDR3 is TGCGCCAGCAGCCAAGATTGGGCGTCAGCGGAAAACATTCAGTACTTC. Translating it yields CASSQDWASAENIQYF.

V gene TRBV7-3 combines with J gene TRBJ2-1; 7 bases are a match to TRBD2. Germline V gives CDR1 SGHTA, CDR2 FQGTGA. The J segment lost 10 bases and the V segment lost 5 bases, leaving 17 bases of the junction unmatched. The CDR3 runs 16 residues. This chain's CDR3 is CASSQSRDYRAGEQFF. The CDR3 bases are TGTGCCAGCAGCCAATCCCGGGACTACCGAGCCGGCGAGCAGTTCTTC.

The rearrangement links TRBV6-1 to TRBJ1-2; TRBD1 agrees at 7 bases. V lost 4 bases, J lost 8 bases, and 10 bases stayed unmatched. The CDR3 loop spans 14 amino acids. Germline values: CDR1 MNHNS, CDR2 SASEGT. CDR3 sequence reads: CASSGLQGLEGYTF. As DNA, the CDR3 is TGTGCCAGCAGTGGACTACAGGGGCTCGAAGGCTACACCTTC.

V is TRBV19 and J is TRBJ1-6, with D perhaps TRBD1 (5 bases). Per the germline V gene, CDR1 is LNHDA and CDR2 is SQIVND (reference sequence). V was shortened by 1 base and J by 9 bases, with 10 bases between the two germline ends. The CDR3 covers 14 residues. In DNA, the CDR3 is TGTGCCAGTAGTATAGTAGGGGTCGGTTCACCCCTCCACTTT. This translates into CASSIVGVGSPLHF.

This clone was detected only once. This chain joins TRBV5-1 and TRBJ2-5; 7 positions agree with TRBD2. Trimming took 1 base from V and 5 from J; bases not matched to a gene: 8. The V gene's germline CDR1 is SGHRS and CDR2 YFSETQ. The CDR3 loop spans 15 amino acids. The CDR3 DNA is TGCGCCAGCAGCTTGAACGGGGGGACCGCCGAGACCCAGTACTTC. Translation: CASSLNGGTAETQYF.

Here the CDR3 reads CAWTNGLRRDTEAFF. The CDR3 DNA reads as TGTGCCTGGACGAATGGCTTACGAAGGGACACTGAAGCTTTCTTT. The rearrangement uses TRBV30 and TRBJ1-1; no firm D call. The CDR3 extends over 15 amino acids. V was pared by 4 bases and J by 3 bases, with 18 bases between. CDR1 and CDR2 (germline): GTSNPN, SVGIG (reference sequence).

This clone was observed once. The V and J genes are TRBV5-6 and TRBJ2-7; maybe TRBD1 (5 bases). V dropped 3 bases and J dropped 3 bases, with 10 bases sitting between them. CDR3 length: 13 residues. CDR1 and CDR2 (germline): SGHDT, YYEEEE. Written as DNA, the CDR3 is TGTGCCAGCAGCTGGGGCTCAAACTACGAGCAGTACTTC. It encodes CASSWGSNYEQYF.

The rearrangement joins TRBV4-3 to TRBJ2-1; maybe TRBD2 (6 bases). Deletions cut 3 bases from V and 4 bases from J, with 16 bases between. Germline V gene data show CDR1 as LGHNA and CDR2 as YSLEER. CDR3 length equals 16 residues. This chain's CDR3 is CASSHTLGGSYNEQFF. The CDR3 DNA reads TGCGCCAGCAGCCATACACTAGGAGGGAGTTACAATGAGCAGTTCTTC.

The CDR3 protein is CASSGGPDGPTEAFF. The DNA for the CDR3 is TGCGCCAGCAGCGGGGGGCCGGACGGGCCGACTGAAGCTTTCTTT. J is TRBJ1-1 and V is TRBV5-1, with D possibly matching TRBD1 (6 bases). Germline values: CDR1 SGHRS, CDR2 YFSETQ. The CDR3 consists of 15 residues. V shed 4 bases and J shed 5 bases, with 18 bases lying between them.

The rearrangement uses TRBV11-2 and TRBJ1-3; D gene uncertain. The germline V gene has CDR1 SGHAT and CDR2 FQNNGV. Trimming left V 6 bases short and J 4 bases short, with 28 bases between. The length of the CDR3 is 19 residues. CDR3 sequence reads: CASSNWARARGKAGNTIYF. The CDR3 region has the DNA TGTGCCAGCAGTAATTGGGCGAGGGCCCGTGGCAAAGCGGGAAACACCATATATTTT.

The V call is TRBV6-4, the J call TRBJ2-1; D is undetermined. The V end was cut by 0 bases, the J end by 4 bases, with 10 bases between. Germline V gives CDR1 MRHNA, CDR2 SNTAGT. The CDR3 totals 15 residues. The CDR3 DNA sequence: TGTGCCAGCAGTGACTCGGTAGAAGGGTACAATGAGCAGTTCTTC. This translates into CASSDSVEGYNEQFF.

The chain joins TRBV6-6 to TRBJ2-5; D not resolved. This CDR3 region has 13 residues. V was pared by 0 bases and J by 3 bases, with 5 bases between. The germline CDR1 and CDR2 sequences are MNHNY and SVGAGI (reference sequence). In DNA, the CDR3 is TGTGCCAGCAGTTACTCGTGGGAAGAGACCCAGTACTTC. This gives the protein CASSYSWEETQYF.

This clone was recorded only once. V and J are TRBV7-9 and TRBJ1-2; D unresolved. The CDR3 extends over 13 amino acids. V lost 2 bases and J 7 bases, leaving 11 bases between the germline ends. CDR1 and CDR2 (germline): SEHNR, FQNEAQ (reference sequence). The CDR3 nucleotides are TGTGCCAGCAGCTTATCAATGCGATCTGGCTACACCTTC. As protein: CASSLSMRSGYTF. Full variable domain (missing parts from reference TRBV7-9 and TRBJ1-2): DTGVSQNPRHKITKRGQNVTFRCDPISEHNRLYWYRQTLGQGPEFLTYFQNEAQLEKSRLLSDRFSAERPKGSFSTLEIQRTEQGDSAMYLCASSLSMRSGYTFGSGTRLTVV.

The CDR3 is CASSSGQGADGYTF. Written as DNA, the CDR3 is TGCGCCAGCAGCTCCGGACAGGGGGCCGACGGCTACACCTTC. This chain joins TRBV5-1 and TRBJ1-2; 11 bases map to TRBD1. The J segment lost 8 bases and the V segment lost 3 bases, leaving 6 bases of the junction unmatched. CDR1 is SGHRS, CDR2 YFSETQ, per germline. This CDR3 is built from 14 residues.

The J gene is TRBJ1-5, the V gene TRBV2; D unresolved. CDR3 length: 14 amino acids. Between the trimmed V and J ends, which lost 5 bases and 3 bases, there was a span of 11 bases. From germline, CDR1 is SNHLY and CDR2 FYNNEI. DNA for the CDR3: TGTGCCAGCAGTCTCTTCGGGTACAATCAGCCCCAGCATTTT. It specifies CASSLFGYNQPQHF.

In this sample, this clone turned up once. This chain uses TRBV9 with TRBJ2-1; D is undetermined. This CDR3 has 13 residues. CDR1 is SGDLS and CDR2 is YYNGEE in the germline V gene. The germline V and J ends were trimmed by 0 bases and 4 bases, with 5 bases remaining between them. The CDR3 nucleotides are TGTGCCAGCAGCGTAGGGCAATACAATGAGCAGTTCTTC. Amino acid sequence: CASSVGQYNEQFF.

The chain links TRBV7-2 to TRBJ2-3, with 14 positions matching TRBD2. This CDR3 contains 17 residues. With 4 bases clipped from V and 5 bases from J, the junction kept 8 bases outside the gene matches. From germline, CDR1 is SGHTA and CDR2 FQGNSA. CDR3 DNA: TGTGCCAGCAGCTCCCGACTAGCGGGGGGGCGTGTAGATACGCAGTATTTT. Its translation is CASSSRLAGGRVDTQYF. Looking up the rest from reference TRBV7-2 and TRBJ2-3 gives the full variable domain: GAGVSQSPSNKVTEKGKDVELRCDPISGHTALYWYRQSLGQGLEFLIYFQGNSAPDKSGLPSDRFSAERTGGSVSTLTIQRTQQEDSAVYLCASSSRLAGGRVDTQYFGPGTRLTVL.

The rearrangement links TRBV6-5 to TRBJ1-1, with D uncertain. This CDR3 has 14 residues. Germline lookup yields CDR1 MNHEY and CDR2 SVGAGI. The V end lost 7 bases, the J end lost 1 base, and 13 bases lay between the germline ends. The CDR3 loop is CASIPHTANTEAFF. The CDR3 nucleotides are TGTGCCAGCATACCTCACACAGCGAACACTGAAGCTTTCTTT.

The chain joins TRBV6-6 to TRBJ1-4; D gene unclear. Germline CDR1 reads MNHNY; CDR2 reads SVGAGI (reference sequence). This CDR3 contains 15 residues. The ends were cut back, 0 bases at V and 0 bases at J, with 5 bases in the middle. CDR3 region: CASSYSSATNEKLFF. As DNA, the CDR3 is TGTGCCAGCAGTTACTCGAGTGCAACTAATGAAAAACTGTTTTTT.

The chain recombines TRBV9 with TRBJ1-6; D remains ambiguous. Germline V gene sequence: CDR1 SGDLS, CDR2 YYNGEE. The length of the CDR3 is 13 residues. V lost 2 bases and J 8 bases, leaving 8 bases between the germline ends. Here the CDR3 DNA reads TGTGCCAGCAGCGTCACCCCGGATTCACCCCTCCACTTT. This encodes CASSVTPDSPLHF.

This clone has only a few counts. V usage is TRBV2 and J usage is TRBJ1-2; 8 nucleotides agree with TRBD1. The CDR3 loop spans 14 amino acids. Unmatched junction bases numbered 3, after V lost 3 bases and J lost 3 bases. Germline-derived CDR1 and CDR2 are SNHLY and FYNNEI. The CDR3 here is CASSDAGGYYGYTF. The CDR3 DNA reads as TGTGCCAGCAGTGACGCAGGGGGCTACTATGGCTACACCTTC.

The chain recombines TRBV19 with TRBJ1-5; no firm D call. CDR1 is LNHDA and CDR2 is SQIVND in the germline V gene (reference sequence). The CDR3 runs 14 residues. With 1 base removed from V and 9 bases from J, the gap between germline ends came to 13 bases. The CDR3 bases are TGTGCCAGTAGTATAGTGCCCGATTGGAGGCCCCAGCATTTT. This gives the protein CASSIVPDWRPQHF.

J is TRBJ2-1 and V is TRBV29-1; D remains ambiguous. This CDR3 is built from 11 residues. CDR1 and CDR2 (germline): SQVTM, ANQGSEA. Trimming took 2 bases from V and 8 from J, leaving 7 bases between them. CDR3 sequence (DNA): TGCAGCGTTGAACGGGTAGATGAGCAGTTCTTC. As protein: CSVERVDEQFF.

The chain uses TRBV2 and TRBJ1-6; D is possibly TRBD1 (6 bases). This CDR3 region has 16 residues. The ends were cut back, 4 bases at V and 7 bases at J, with 17 bases in the middle. Germline loops: CDR1 SNHLY, CDR2 FYNNEI. This CDR3 is CASSGFGTRQNSPLHF. DNA for the CDR3: TGTGCCAGCAGTGGTTTCGGGACAAGGCAAAATTCACCCCTCCACTTT.